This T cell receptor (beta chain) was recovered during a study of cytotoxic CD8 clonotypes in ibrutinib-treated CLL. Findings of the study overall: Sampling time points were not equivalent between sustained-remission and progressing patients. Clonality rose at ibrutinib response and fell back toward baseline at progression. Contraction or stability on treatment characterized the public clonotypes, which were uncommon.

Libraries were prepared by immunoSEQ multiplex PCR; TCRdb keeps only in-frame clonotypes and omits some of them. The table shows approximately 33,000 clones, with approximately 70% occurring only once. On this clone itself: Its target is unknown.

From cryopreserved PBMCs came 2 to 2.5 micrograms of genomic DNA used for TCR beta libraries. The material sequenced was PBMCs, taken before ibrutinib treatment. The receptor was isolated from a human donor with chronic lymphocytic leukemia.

The CDR3 protein is CAWRSLGDNEQFF. As DNA, the CDR3 is TGTGCCTGGAGGTCACTAGGGGACAATGAGCAGTTCTTC. The chain has TRBV30 and TRBJ2-1; possibly TRBD1 or TRBD2 for D (5 bases each). CDR1 is GTSNPN, CDR2 SVGIG, per germline (reference sequence). Trimming shortened V by 3 bases and J by 5 bases, and 11 bases separated the two germline ends. This CDR3 comprises 13 residues.